One sample yielded the 32 T cell receptor beta chains listed below, sequenced in a study of cytomegalovirus exposure and HLA in healthy donors (dated by TCRdb to 2017 to 2019). Receptor libraries were prepared by the immunoSEQ multiplex PCR assay. TCRdb limited this immuneACCESS table to in-frame rearrangements with V and J called. A share of clones is missing; checked studies link under half to unresolved V genes, and the rest is unexplained. This sample is represented by 86,000 or so clones; 96% of them were singletons. Roughly 1.6% of the sample is in the top ten clones. Sequencing input: PBMCs. The origin of the receptors is a man aged 18-30 years in good health and CMV-seropositive.

The chain has TRBV4-1 and TRBJ2-3, with 11 bases that match TRBD2. V shed 1 base and J 0 bases; nucleotides not matched to a gene: 6. The CDR3 contains 18 residues. Germline assignment: CDR1 MGHRA and CDR2 YSYEKL. The CDR3 DNA is TGCGCCAGCAGCCAAGCGATTTTAGCGGGAGGGAGCACAGATACGCAGTATTTT. Its translation: CASSQAILAGGSTDTQYF.

The chain has TRBV14 and TRBJ2-7, with 7 bases that match TRBD1. After removal of 1 base from V and 11 bases from J, the junction contained 2 bases not matched to a gene. The germline V gene encodes CDR1 SGHDN and CDR2 FVKESK. CDR3 size: 11 residues. The DNA of the CDR3 is TGTGCCAGCAGCCAAGGTGGACAGGAGTACTTC. It codes for CASSQGGQEYF.

The chain is built from TRBV19 and TRBJ1-1; 9 positions agree with TRBD1. The ends lost 4 bases at V and 3 bases at J; junction bases unmatched: 3. Germline CDR1 and CDR2: LNHDA and SQIVND (reference sequence). The CDR3 loop spans 14 amino acids. The CDR3 region has the DNA TGTGCCAGTAGTAAAAGACAGGGGGACACTGAAGCTTTCTTT. Translation: CASSKRQGDTEAFF.

CDR3 sequence reads: CAWSTSGETQYF. CDR3 bases: TGTGCCTGGAGTACTTCAGGGGAGACCCAGTACTTC. This sequence joins TRBV30 and TRBJ2-5, with D maybe TRBD1 (5 bases). CDR1 and CDR2 (germline): GTSNPN, SVGIG (reference sequence). Trimming pared 2 bases from V and 5 bases from J, leaving 9 bases between. The CDR3 runs 12 residues.

The V and J genes are TRBV6-5 and TRBJ1-3; 7 bases map to TRBD1. CDR1 and CDR2 (germline): MNHEY, SVGAGI. Trimming cost V 6 bases and J 2 bases; bases outside gene matches: 7. CDR3 size: 15 residues. In DNA form, the CDR3 reads TGTGCCAGCAGCCCGTCAGGGGGGACTGGAAACACCATATATTTT. Protein sequence: CASSPSGGTGNTIYF.

The chain uses TRBV28 and TRBJ2-7; TRBD1 aligns across 9 bases. The junction had 8 bases not matched to a gene; V was cut back by 8 bases and J by 3 bases. The CDR3 sequence is 14 residues long. Germline V CDR1 and CDR2: MDHEN, SYDVKM. In nucleotides, the CDR3 is TGTGCCAGCGGGGACAGGGCACGATACTACGAGCAGTACTTC. Its protein is CASGDRARYYEQYF.

The chain carries TRBV19 and TRBJ2-7, with D perhaps TRBD2 (5 bases). V was clipped by 6 bases and J by 4 bases, with 16 bases between them. The CDR3 is 14 amino acids. Germline V gives CDR1 LNHDA, CDR2 SQIVND (reference sequence). CDR3 sequence: CASRRTGNRYEQYF. The CDR3 DNA reads as TGTGCCAGTAGACGAACCGGGAACCGATACGAGCAGTACTTC.

CDR3 sequence reads: CASSVRGLAGGNAYEQYF. As DNA, the CDR3 is TGTGCCAGCAGCGTACGCGGACTAGCGGGAGGGAACGCCTACGAGCAGTACTTC. The chain carries TRBV7-2 and TRBJ2-7; 15 nucleotides agree with TRBD2. CDR1 and CDR2 (germline): SGHTA, FQGNSA. The CDR3 has 18 amino acids. J was trimmed by 2 bases and V by 5 bases; bases with no gene match: 10.

V usage is TRBV6-5 and J usage is TRBJ2-1, with TRBD2 identical over 12 bases. Trimming at V came to 0 bases and at J to 7 bases, leaving 4 bases not matched to a gene. The CDR3 loop spans 16 amino acids. Germline CDR1 is MNHEY and CDR2 is SVGAGI. CDR3 DNA: TGTGCCAGCAGTTACTCCGCTAGCGGGAGGGGGAATGAGCAGTTCTTC. Its protein is CASSYSASGRGNEQFF.

This clone appeared once. V usage is TRBV18 and J usage is TRBJ1-3; the D gene is possibly TRBD1 (5 bases). This CDR3 contains 17 residues. Germline CDR1 KGHSH, CDR2 LQKENI. Trimming took 6 bases from V and 4 from J, leaving 22 bases between them. The chain's CDR3 is CASSQGWSLPIGNTIYF. CDR3 DNA sequence: TGTGCCAGCTCCCAGGGCTGGAGCCTGCCCATAGGAAACACCATATATTTT.

The V call is TRBV6-1, the J call TRBJ2-7; tentatively, D is TRBD1 (6 bases). The germline CDR1 and CDR2 sequences are MNHNS and SASEGT. Trimming shortened V by 7 bases and J by 0 bases, and 16 bases separated the two germline ends. CDR3 size: 15 residues. The CDR3 nucleotides are TGTGCCAGCAAAACCGGGACATCGAGCTCCTACGAGCAGTACTTC. Translation gives CASKTGTSSSYEQYF.

This rearrangement joins TRBV6-1 to TRBJ1-1, with no clear D. Germline V gene sequence: CDR1 MNHNS, CDR2 SASEGT. V lost 3 bases, J lost 4 bases, and 12 bases lay in between. The CDR3 covers 14 residues. CDR3 region: CASSDVGGSTEAFF. In nucleotides, the CDR3 is TGTGCCAGCAGTGATGTGGGAGGGAGCACTGAAGCTTTCTTT.

CDR3 region: CASSARLARASYEQYF. The CDR3 region has the DNA TGTGCCAGCAGCGCCCGACTAGCGAGAGCCTCCTACGAGCAGTACTTC. The chain joins TRBV7-8 to TRBJ2-5, with TRBD2 matching 8 bases. The DNA end lines up better with TRBJ2-7; the J call may be wrong. CDR3 length: 16 residues. Germline V lookup: CDR1 SGHVS, CDR2 FQNEAQ.

J is TRBJ2-2 and V is TRBV10-2; TRBD2 might be the D (6 bases). Trimming left V 6 bases short and J 5 bases short, with 10 bases between. This CDR3 region has 13 residues. Germline V CDR1 and CDR2: WSHSY, SAAADI. The CDR3 nucleotides are TGCGCCAGCAGGGCGACTAGGACCGGGGAGCTGTTTTTT. Its protein product is CASRATRTGELFF.

The chain joins TRBV6-1 to TRBJ2-3; a weak D match, TRBD1 (6 bases). V lost 5 bases and J 6 bases, leaving 9 bases between the germline ends. This CDR3 spans 12 amino acids. Per germline, CDR1 MNHNS and CDR2 SASEGT. The DNA of the CDR3 is TGTGCCAGCAGTCCGACAGGTGATACGCAGTATTTT. Residues: CASSPTGDTQYF.

The chain combines TRBV28 with TRBJ2-2; 12 bases fit TRBD1. Germline V gene lookup returns CDR1 MDHEN and CDR2 SYDVKM. This CDR3 contains 17 residues. After removal of 6 bases from V and 7 bases from J, the junction contained 12 bases not matched to a gene. The CDR3 spells CASSIPRDRGLSGELFF. The CDR3 DNA reads TGTGCCAGCAGCATCCCCCGGGACAGGGGGCTTAGCGGGGAGCTGTTTTTT.

The genes are TRBV30 and TRBJ2-3, with 11 bases aligning to TRBD2. Germline lookup yields CDR1 GTSNPN and CDR2 SVGIG (reference sequence). V shed 7 bases and J 2 bases; nucleotides not matched to a gene: 8. There are 15 residues in the CDR3. CDR3 DNA: TGTGCCTCTCGGGGACTAGCGGTACCCACAGATACGCAGTATTTT. This translates into CASRGLAVPTDTQYF.

The CDR3 coding sequence is TGTGCCAGCAGCGACGCTAGCGGAGGGGTAGATACGCAGTATTTT. The encoded protein is CASSDASGGVDTQYF. The rearrangement joins TRBV2 to TRBJ2-3; TRBD2 matches 7 bases. Per the germline V gene, CDR1 is SNHLY and CDR2 is FYNNEI. V trimming: 6 bases; J trimming: 5 bases; junction bases outside the gene matches: 11. The CDR3 is 15 amino acids.

The table lists this clone with a count of one. The rearrangement uses TRBV9 and TRBJ2-2; D might be TRBD2 (6 bases). This CDR3 spans 16 amino acids. CDR1 is SGDLS, CDR2 YYNGEE, per germline. V was cut by 0 bases and J by 4 bases, with 13 bases left in between. The CDR3 coding sequence is TGTGCCAGCAGCGTAGTTGTGGGAGGAGGCACCGGGGAGCTGTTTTTT. Translation: CASSVVVGGGTGELFF.

This clone was seen more than once but under ten times. J is TRBJ1-2 and V is TRBV2; 9 nucleotides align to TRBD1. CDR3 length: 13 amino acids. The V segment lost 5 bases and the J segment 8 bases; nucleotides outside the gene matches: 6. Germline loops: CDR1 SNHLY, CDR2 FYNNEI. DNA of the CDR3: TGTGCCAGCAGTTCCACAGGGGGCGCGGGCTACACCTTC. Translating gives CASSSTGGAGYTF.

The chain employs TRBV25-1 and TRBJ2-7; D remains unclear. Germline V lookup: CDR1 MGHDK, CDR2 SYGVNS. Trimming cost V 3 bases and J 6 bases, with 9 bases left between them. CDR3 size: 12 residues. CDR3 sequence: CASSEVSPEQYF. In nucleotides, the CDR3 is TGTGCCAGCAGTGAGGTCAGTCCCGAGCAGTACTTC.

The rearrangement uses TRBV28 and TRBJ1-3, with a possible D match to TRBD1 (5 bases). The CDR3 is 16 amino acids. Germline loops: CDR1 MDHEN, CDR2 SYDVKM. V was pared by 2 bases and J by 0 bases, with 11 bases between. The DNA for the CDR3 is TGTGCCAGCAGTTTACTGACAGACCTCTCTGGAAACACCATATATTTT. It encodes CASSLLTDLSGNTIYF.

This clone appeared a single time. The rearrangement joins TRBV5-6 to TRBJ2-1; a weak D match, TRBD1 (6 bases). The germline V and J ends were trimmed by 3 bases and 10 bases, with 20 bases remaining between them. Germline CDR1 is SGHDT and CDR2 is YYEEEE. The CDR3 contains 15 residues. The CDR3 loop reads CASSSSGTSFLEQFF. CDR3 sequence (DNA): TGTGCCAGCAGCTCCTCCGGGACATCTTTCTTGGAGCAGTTCTTC.

The chain employs TRBV6-5 and TRBJ1-2; D remains unclear. From germline, CDR1 is MNHEY and CDR2 SVGAGI. The CDR3 has 13 residues. Trimming removed 2 bases at V and 4 bases at J, with 8 bases between. The CDR3 coding sequence is TGTGCCAGCAGTTACACACAGAGCTATGGCTACACCTTC. This gives the protein CASSYTQSYGYTF.

This rearrangement joins TRBV5-6 to TRBJ2-1; 7 nucleotides line up with TRBD2. This CDR3 is 15 amino acids long. Germline V gene lookup returns CDR1 SGHDT and CDR2 YYEEEE. Germline trimming cut 2 bases from V and 9 bases from J; bases unmatched to any gene: 11. The CDR3 nucleotides are TGTGCCAGCAGCTTCGTAGCGGGCCGAAATGGTGAGCAGTTCTTC. It specifies CASSFVAGRNGEQFF.

The chain links TRBV5-1 to TRBJ2-7, with TRBD1 identical over 7 bases. With 1 base clipped from V and 6 bases from J, the junction kept 10 bases outside the gene matches. Germline CDR1 and CDR2: SGHRS and YFSETQ. This CDR3 region has 15 residues. The CDR3 DNA is TGCGCCAGCAGCTTGAGCGCGACAGGGTACGCCGAGCAGTACTTC. Translated: CASSLSATGYAEQYF.

The chain employs TRBV28 and TRBJ1-1; TRBD1 might be the D (5 bases). Germline-derived CDR1 and CDR2 are MDHEN and SYDVKM. The CDR3 covers 13 residues. V was pared by 1 base and J by 10 bases, with 13 bases between. CDR3 residues: CASSLSDLGGAFF. The DNA for the CDR3 is TGTGCCAGCAGTTTATCGGATCTCGGGGGAGCTTTCTTT.

The rearrangement links TRBV28 to TRBJ2-1, with 13 bases aligning to TRBD2. Germline CDR1 MDHEN, CDR2 SYDVKM. J was trimmed by 7 bases and V by 3 bases; bases with no gene match: 9. The CDR3 has 17 residues. The CDR3 DNA is TGTGCCAGCAGTTTCCGGACTAGCGGGAGTTGGATGAATGAGCAGTTCTTC. Amino acids: CASSFRTSGSWMNEQFF. The variable domain in full, with the rest retrieved from reference TRBV28 and TRBJ2-1, is DVKVTQSSRYLVKRTGEKVFLECVQDMDHENMFWYRQDPGLGLRLIYFSYDVKMKEKGDIPEGYSVSREKKERFSLILESASTNQTSMYLCASSFRTSGSWMNEQFFGPGTRLTVL.

This chain links TRBV6-5 with TRBJ2-2; no firm D call. Germline-derived CDR1 and CDR2 are MNHEY and SVGAGI. This CDR3 region has 14 residues. The V and J ends lost 0 bases and 5 bases respectively, with 7 bases between them. CDR3 amino acids: CASSYSSDTGELFF. For the CDR3, the DNA is TGTGCCAGCAGTTACTCGAGCGATACCGGGGAGCTGTTTTTT.

The chain has TRBV5-1 and TRBJ2-1; D possibly corresponds to TRBD1 (6 bases). CDR3 size: 15 residues. Looked up from germline, CDR1 is SGHRS and CDR2 is YFSETQ. Trimming removed 1 base from V and 5 bases from J, with 13 bases in between. The CDR3 DNA follows: TGCGCCAGCAGCTTGATGTCTACAGGGAACAATGAGCAGTTCTTC. Residues: CASSLMSTGNNEQFF.

The chain joins TRBV13 to TRBJ2-2, with 9 bases lining up with TRBD2. After removal of 5 bases from V and 7 bases from J, the junction contained 11 bases not matched to a gene. This CDR3 has 16 amino acids. In germline, CDR1 is PRHDT, CDR2 FYEKMQ (reference sequence). The CDR3 loop reads CASSPGLATFGGELFF. CDR3 in DNA: TGTGCCAGCAGCCCGGGACTAGCAACTTTCGGCGGGGAGCTGTTTTTT.

V usage is TRBV6-6 and J usage is TRBJ2-7, with D possibly being TRBD2 (5 bases). Trimming pared 0 bases from V and 5 bases from J, leaving 11 bases between. The V gene's germline CDR1 is MNHNY and CDR2 SVGAGI (reference sequence). The CDR3 sequence is 14 residues long. CDR3 sequence reads: CASSYSRVYNEQYF. The CDR3 DNA follows: TGTGCCAGCAGTTACTCGAGGGTATACAACGAGCAGTACTTC.